This T cell receptor (beta chain) was recorded in a study of cytomegalovirus exposure and HLA in healthy donors. In its sample, this clone ranks as medium-sized. This CDR3 has 14 amino acids. Looked up from germline, CDR1 is SGHDT and CDR2 is YYEEEE. V was trimmed by 5 bases and J by 5 bases, leaving 13 bases between them. 60 Vbeta and 13 Jbeta primers were used in PCR. Sequencing was performed with immunoSEQ multiplex PCR; in TCRdb, only in-frame clones are kept and a portion is missing. In the table there are 95,000 to 150,000 clones, around two thirds of which are singletons. The V gene is TRBV5-6, the J gene TRBJ2-2; weak D call: TRBD1 (6 bases). Sequenced material: PBMCs. This clonotype was obtained from a woman in her forties in good health and CMV-seropositive. CDR3 protein: CASSPTGFTGELFF. The CDR3 DNA is TGTGCCAGCAGTCCTACAGGGTTTACCGGGGAGCTGTTTTTT.